This TCR beta chain was identified during a study of CD8 T cells in Susac syndrome. Study-wide points: There were some 16 Susac-specific public clones in total CD8+ repertoires and five or six in CD8+ TEMRA repertoires.

Per germline, CDR1 LGHNT and CDR2 FRNRAP. This CDR3 contains 16 residues. Trimming removed 6 bases at V and 4 bases at J, with 20 bases between. As regards this clonotype: Its antigen is unknown.

TEMRA cells were FACS-enriched, unlike CD8+ and CD4+ T cells, which were negatively isolated. Reverse transcription used about 0.45 to 1 ug RNA and random hexamers. TCRdb re-analysed the immunoSEQ multiplex PCR reads in MiXCR, keeping a single row per CDR3 protein. The sample holds roughly 110,000 distinct CDR3 sequences, roughly 95% seen once. Sequenced: CD8+ T cells from PBMCs. V usage is TRBV12-5 and J usage is TRBJ2-3, with D possibly TRBD2 on 7 matching bases. The TCR comes from a human donor with Susac syndrome. CDR3 nucleotide sequence: TGTGCTAGTGGCTCGGTGGGGGGGCCCCGGTCAGATACGCAGTATTTT. This translates into CASGSVGGPRSDTQYF.